This T cell receptor beta chain was sequenced for a study of blood T cell repertoires in COVID-19. Background on the study: Sites in the United States, Italy and Spain provided acute and convalescent COVID-19 samples. The cDNA or gDNA used as material had been derived from T cells, B-cell-depleted T cells, or PBMCs.

The CDR3 runs to 12 residues. The V gene's germline CDR1 is MGHDK and CDR2 SYGVNS. V shed 6 bases and J shed 3 bases, with 8 bases lying between them. Sequencing was performed with immunoSEQ multiplex PCR; in TCRdb, only in-frame clones are kept and a portion is missing. This table has some 180,000 clones, about 85% appearing once. The chain combines TRBV25-1 with TRBJ2-5; D is possibly TRBD1 (6 bases). The clonotype comes from a man aged 60 to 75 with active or convalescent COVID-19. The sequencing sample was made of peripheral blood. CDR3 amino acids: CASSTGKETQYF. Here the CDR3 DNA reads TGTGCCAGCAGCACAGGGAAAGAGACCCAGTACTTC.